These T cell receptor beta chains were read from a single sample in a study of T cell responses to AZD1222 COVID-19 vaccine. TCRdb's table, derived via immunoSEQ multiplex PCR, lists solely in-frame clones and lacks some. The table has about 120,000 clones, 70% to 90% seen once. The material sequenced was peripheral blood, taken on day 0 of AZD1222 vaccination. The receptors derive from an adult in good health. Each CDR3 is given with its conserved first and last residue. The D gene is left open where the match is weak. Clone size is stated in some rows and not others, as once, few, many or a class when expanded.

>TRBD1|.|TRBJ1-1|TRBV5-1
CASSLELRGLEGEAFF
TGCGCCAGCAGCTTGGAATTGAGGGGGCTGGAGGGTGAAGCTTTCTTT
>.|.|TRBJ1-6|TRBV6-5
CASSYSGTFNSPLHF
TGTGCCAGCAGTTACTCGGGGACCTTTAATTCACCCCTCCACTTT
>.|few|TRBJ1-3|TRBV30
CAWTPMGAFGGNTIYF
TGTGCCTGGACCCCTATGGGCGCGTTCGGTGGGAACACCATATATTTT
>.|once|TRBJ1-4|TRBV4-3
CASSSSWAPRSPTNEKLFF
TGCGCCAGCAGCTCGAGTTGGGCCCCCCGGTCCCCAACTAATGAAAAACTGTTTTTT
>TRBD1|.|TRBJ1-1|TRBV19
CASSARQGSGMNTEAFF
TGTGCCAGTAGTGCCCGACAGGGAAGTGGGATGAACACTGAAGCTTTCTTT
>.|once|TRBJ1-4|TRBV19
CASSSTNSARNEKLFF
TGTGCCAGTAGTAGCACGAACAGTGCCAGAAATGAAAAACTGTTTTTT
>TRBD1|.|TRBJ1-5|TRBV30
CAWQGGLDQPQHF
TGTGCCTGGCAAGGGGGCTTGGATCAGCCCCAGCATTTT
>TRBD1|.|TRBJ1-5|TRBV2
CASRDRTADNQPQHF
TGTGCCAGCAGGGACAGGACAGCCGACAATCAGCCCCAGCATTTT
>TRBD1|few|TRBJ1-1|TRBV30
CAWIIRDRGGTEAFF
TGTGCCTGGATTATCCGGGACAGGGGGGGCACTGAAGCTTTCTTT
>TRBD1|few|TRBJ2-7|TRBV7-9
CASSSRDRVSYEQYF
TGTGCCAGCAGTAGCCGGGACAGGGTGAGCTACGAGCAGTACTTC
>TRBD1|.|TRBJ2-3|TRBV2
CASRQGSDTQYF
TGTGCCAGCAGACAGGGGTCAGATACGCAGTATTTT
>.|.|TRBJ1-1|TRBV5-1
CASSLVWTPETEAFF
TGCGCCAGCAGCTTGGTTTGGACTCCAGAGACTGAAGCTTTCTTT
>.|.|TRBJ2-1|TRBV27
CASSFWGSPNNEQFF
TGTGCCAGCAGTTTCTGGGGGTCACCTAACAATGAGCAGTTCTTC
>TRBD1|once|TRBJ1-5|TRBV6-5
CASLRDRANQPQHF
TGTGCCAGCCTCCGGGACAGGGCCAATCAGCCCCAGCATTTT
>TRBD1|.|TRBJ2-7|TRBV5-1
CASSFTGTGLVEQYF
TGCGCCAGCAGCTTTACCGGGACAGGTCTCGTCGAGCAGTACTTC
>.|.|TRBJ1-1|TRBV6-2/TRBV6-3
CASSDSTTMNTEAFF
TGTGCCAGCAGTGATAGTACAACTATGAACACTGAAGCTTTCTTT
>.|.|TRBJ1-1|TRBV7-9
CASSLVNKNTEAFF
TGTGCCAGCAGCTTAGTGAACAAGAACACTGAAGCTTTCTTT
>TRBD1|once|TRBJ1-1|TRBV6-5
CASPRGLGTEAFF
TGTGCCAGCCCCAGGGGGCTAGGCACTGAAGCTTTCTTT
>.|.|TRBJ2-3|TRBV3-1/TRBV3-2
CASSLRVAVDTQYF
TGTGCCAGCAGCCTGAGAGTAGCGGTGGATACGCAGTATTTT
>.|.|TRBJ1-4|TRBV19
CASSILQGSNEKLFF
TGTGCCAGTAGTATCCTCCAGGGGTCTAATGAAAAACTGTTTTTT
>TRBD1|once|TRBJ1-5|TRBV4-1
CASTLDRGSDQPQHF
TGCGCCAGCACCCTAGACAGGGGTTCGGATCAGCCCCAGCATTTT
>TRBD1|.|TRBJ2-7|TRBV19
CASSTPGQGAIEQYF
TGTGCCAGTAGTACTCCGGGACAGGGGGCCATCGAGCAGTACTTC
>.|.|TRBJ2-3|TRBV5-1
CASSLKRAGGLTDTQYF
TGCGCCAGCAGCTTGAAAAGGGCGGGCGGACTCACAGATACGCAGTATTTT
>TRBD1|.|TRBJ1-6|TRBV2
CASSPGQYNSPLHF
TGTGCCAGCAGCCCGGGACAGTATAATTCACCCCTCCACTTT
>.|.|TRBJ1-5|TRBV27
CASSSDRFGQPQHF
TGTGCCAGCAGTTCAGACAGGTTTGGTCAGCCCCAGCATTTT
>.|.|TRBJ1-3|TRBV19
CASSSSASGNTIYF
TGTGCCAGTAGTTCTTCAGCCTCTGGAAACACCATATATTTT
>TRBD1|.|TRBJ2-3|TRBV13
CASSLGQAAPDTQYF
TGTGCCAGCAGCTTGGGACAGGCAGCGCCAGATACGCAGTATTTT
>TRBD2|.|TRBJ2-1|TRBV19
CASSTERDQYNEQFF
TGTGCCAGTAGTACGGAGCGGGACCAATACAATGAGCAGTTCTTC
>TRBD1|.|TRBJ1-1|TRBV5-6
CASSLSLQGAFF
TGTGCCAGCAGCTTGTCTCTACAGGGGGCTTTCTTT
>.|.|TRBJ2-7|TRBV5-1
CASSLVSRPTQFYEQYF
TGCGCCAGCAGCTTGGTATCCAGGCCGACCCAATTCTACGAGCAGTACTTC
>TRBD2|.|TRBJ2-1|TRBV4-3
CASSQDQGGQLAGYNEQFF
TGCGCCAGCAGCCAAGATCAGGGGGGGCAACTAGCGGGTTACAATGAGCAGTTCTTC
>TRBD2|.|TRBJ2-1|TRBV7-2
CASSMGPGLAGFGEQFF
TGTGCCAGCAGCATGGGCCCGGGACTAGCGGGGTTTGGCGAGCAGTTCTTC
>.|.|TRBJ2-3|TRBV7-3
CASSLTYTDTQYF
TGTGCCAGCAGCTTAACCTACACAGATACGCAGTATTTT
>.|.|TRBJ1-1|TRBV14
CASSRRGGTNTEAFF
TGTGCCAGCAGCCGGCGAGGGGGTACGAACACTGAAGCTTTCTTT
>.|.|TRBJ1-5|TRBV24-1
CATSEGVAGNQPQHF
TGTGCCACCAGTGAGGGGGTAGCCGGCAATCAGCCCCAGCATTTT